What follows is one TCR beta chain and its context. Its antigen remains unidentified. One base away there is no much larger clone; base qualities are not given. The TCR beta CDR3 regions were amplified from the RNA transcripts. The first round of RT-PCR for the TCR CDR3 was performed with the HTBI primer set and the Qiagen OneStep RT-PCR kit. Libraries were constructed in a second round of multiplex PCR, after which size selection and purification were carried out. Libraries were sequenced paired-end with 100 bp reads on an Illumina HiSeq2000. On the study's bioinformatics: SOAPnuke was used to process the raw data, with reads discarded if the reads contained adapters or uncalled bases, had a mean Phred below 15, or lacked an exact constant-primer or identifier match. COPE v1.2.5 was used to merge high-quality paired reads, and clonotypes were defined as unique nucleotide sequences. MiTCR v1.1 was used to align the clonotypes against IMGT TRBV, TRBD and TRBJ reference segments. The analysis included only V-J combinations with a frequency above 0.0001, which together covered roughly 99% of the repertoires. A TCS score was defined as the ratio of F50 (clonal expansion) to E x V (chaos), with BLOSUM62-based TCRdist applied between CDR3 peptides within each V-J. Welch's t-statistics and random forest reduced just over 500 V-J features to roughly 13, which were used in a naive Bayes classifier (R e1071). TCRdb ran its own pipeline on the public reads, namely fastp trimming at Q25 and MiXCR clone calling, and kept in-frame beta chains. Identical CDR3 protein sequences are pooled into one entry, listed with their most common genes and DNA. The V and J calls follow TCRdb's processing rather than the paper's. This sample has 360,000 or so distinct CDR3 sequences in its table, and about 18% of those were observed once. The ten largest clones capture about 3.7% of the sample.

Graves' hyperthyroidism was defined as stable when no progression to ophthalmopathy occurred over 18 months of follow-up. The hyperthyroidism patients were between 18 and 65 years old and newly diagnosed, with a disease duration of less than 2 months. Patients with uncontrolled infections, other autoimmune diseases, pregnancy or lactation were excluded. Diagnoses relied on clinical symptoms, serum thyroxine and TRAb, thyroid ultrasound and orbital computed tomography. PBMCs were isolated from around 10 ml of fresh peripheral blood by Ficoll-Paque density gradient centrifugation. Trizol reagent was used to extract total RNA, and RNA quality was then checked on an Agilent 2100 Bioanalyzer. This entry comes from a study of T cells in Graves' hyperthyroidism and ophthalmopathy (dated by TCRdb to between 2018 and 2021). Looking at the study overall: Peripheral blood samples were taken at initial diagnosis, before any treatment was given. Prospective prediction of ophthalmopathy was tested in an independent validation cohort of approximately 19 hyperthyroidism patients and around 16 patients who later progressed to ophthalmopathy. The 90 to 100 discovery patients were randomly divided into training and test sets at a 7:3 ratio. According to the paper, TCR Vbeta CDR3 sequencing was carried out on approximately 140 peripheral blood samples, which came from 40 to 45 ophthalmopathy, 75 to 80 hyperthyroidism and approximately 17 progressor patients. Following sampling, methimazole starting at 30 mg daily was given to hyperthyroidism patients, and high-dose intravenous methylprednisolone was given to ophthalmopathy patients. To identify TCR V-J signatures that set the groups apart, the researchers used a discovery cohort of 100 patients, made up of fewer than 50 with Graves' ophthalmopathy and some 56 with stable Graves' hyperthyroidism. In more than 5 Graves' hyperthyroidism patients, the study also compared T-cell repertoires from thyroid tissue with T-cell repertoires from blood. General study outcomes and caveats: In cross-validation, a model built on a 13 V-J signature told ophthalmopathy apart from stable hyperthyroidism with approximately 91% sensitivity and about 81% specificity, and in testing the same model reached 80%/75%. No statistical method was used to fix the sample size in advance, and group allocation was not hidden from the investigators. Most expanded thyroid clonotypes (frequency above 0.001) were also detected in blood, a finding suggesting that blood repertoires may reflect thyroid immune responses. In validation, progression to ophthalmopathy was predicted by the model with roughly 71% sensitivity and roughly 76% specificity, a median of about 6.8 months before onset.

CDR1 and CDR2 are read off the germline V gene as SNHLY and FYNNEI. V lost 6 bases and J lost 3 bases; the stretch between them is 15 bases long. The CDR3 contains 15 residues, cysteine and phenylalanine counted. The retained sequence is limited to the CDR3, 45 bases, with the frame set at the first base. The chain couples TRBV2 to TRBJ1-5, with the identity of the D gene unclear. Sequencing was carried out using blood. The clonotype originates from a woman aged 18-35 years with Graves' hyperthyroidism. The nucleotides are TGTGCCAGCAGCCTCGGGGAGGAATTCAATCAGCCCCAGCATTTT. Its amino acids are CASSLGEEFNQPQHF.